This entry describes one TCR beta chain. The data derive from a study of blood T cell repertoires in COVID-19. Study information: The samples span acute and convalescent COVID-19 from the United States, Italy and Spain.

Authors' data handling: Amplification from reference gene primers served as the basis for estimated nucleated cell counts. Clones were sequenced by immunoSEQ multiplex PCR, and TCRdb holds only the in-frame ones, with some missing. Clonal size and the V and J genes are those of that table, whereas D and trimming came from the DNA. There are fewer than 500,000 clones in the sample; 86% occur only once, and 1.4% lies in the top ten. This CDR3 comprises 14 residues. Germline V gene lookup returns CDR1 SGHRS and CDR2 YFSETQ. V lost 4 bases and J lost 10; bases outside the gene matches: 8. The TCR was taken from a woman in her 30s with active or convalescent COVID-19. Sequencing input: peripheral blood. The rearrangement joins TRBV5-1 to TRBJ1-6; 7 nucleotides match TRBD1. The CDR3 reads CASSPRDSGSPLHF. In nucleotides, the CDR3 is TGCGCCAGCAGCCCTAGGGACAGCGGATCACCCCTCCACTTT.